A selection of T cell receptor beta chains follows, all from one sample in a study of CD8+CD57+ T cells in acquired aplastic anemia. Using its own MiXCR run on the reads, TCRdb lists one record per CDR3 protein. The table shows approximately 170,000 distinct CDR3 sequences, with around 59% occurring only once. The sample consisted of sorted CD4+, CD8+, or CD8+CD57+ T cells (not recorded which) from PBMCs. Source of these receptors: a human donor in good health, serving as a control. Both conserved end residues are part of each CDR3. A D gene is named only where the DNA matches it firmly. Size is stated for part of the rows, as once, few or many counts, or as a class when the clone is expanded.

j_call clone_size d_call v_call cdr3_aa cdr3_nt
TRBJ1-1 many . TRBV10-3 CAISAEENTEAFF TGTGCCATCAGTGCTGAAGAGAACACTGAAGCTTTCTTT
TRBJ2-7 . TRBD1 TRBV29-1 CSVRTGGYEQYF TGCAGCGTTAGGACAGGGGGCTACGAGCAGTACTTC
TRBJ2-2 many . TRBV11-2 CASSLEPYATGELFF TGTGCCAGCAGCTTAGAACCCTATGCCACCGGGGAGCTGTTTTTT
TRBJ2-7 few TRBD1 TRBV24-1 CATGTESNEQYF TGTGCCACTGGGACAGAGTCAAATGAGCAGTACTTC
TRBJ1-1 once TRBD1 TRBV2 CASSSRQGEKRNTEAFF TGTGCCAGCAGTTCCAGACAGGGGGAAAAGAGGAACACTGAAGCTTTCTTT
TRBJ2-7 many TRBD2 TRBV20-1 CSARDQSGGATLYEQYF TGCAGTGCTAGAGATCAGAGCGGGGGGGCCACTCTCTACGAGCAGTACTTC
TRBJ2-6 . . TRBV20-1 CSASAVVWANVLTF TGCAGTGCTAGTGCAGTAGTCTGGGCCAACGTCCTGACTTTC
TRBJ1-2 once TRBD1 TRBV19 CASSIGGQDNYGYTF TGTGCCAGTAGTATCGGAGGACAGGATAACTATGGCTACACCTTC
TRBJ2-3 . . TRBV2 CASRRQITDTQYF TGTGCCAGCAGGAGACAGATCACAGATACGCAGTATTTT
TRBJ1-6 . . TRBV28 CASSLARRSSYNSPLHF TGTGCCAGCAGTTTAGCCAGGCGGAGCTCCTATAATTCACCCCTCCACTTT